The following is a TCR beta chain sequence with its context. This sample was taken from a study of technical replicates of blood from a handful of donors. This table comes from immunoSEQ multiplex PCR, and its TCRdb copy is limited to in-frame clones, with some not included. The sample records about 84,000 clones, roughly 93% being singletons. Trimming at V came to 6 bases and at J to 2 bases, leaving 10 bases not matched to a gene. CDR1 and CDR2 from the germline V gene are MGHDK and SYGVNS. The CDR3 is 16 amino acids. Sequenced input: T cells isolated from PBMCs. This sequence joins TRBV25-1 and TRBJ2-3, with 8 bases that match TRBD2. The source of this sequence is a human donor in good health. CDR3 sequence: CASSGGASRTTDTQYF. The CDR3 DNA sequence: TGTGCCAGCAGCGGGGGGGCCAGTAGGACCACAGATACGCAGTATTTT.